The TCR beta chain described here comes from a study of shared clonotypes between healthy human individuals. Terminally differentiated effector memory CD45RA+ cells were left out of the naive CD8 fraction, which was CD45RO-negative and positively selected for CCR7. Some clones are missing from TCRdb's copy, which holds only in-frame ones; the method was immunoSEQ multiplex PCR. The table has 2 million to 2.5 million clones, about 95% seen once. Deletions cut 5 bases from V and 1 base from J, with 14 bases between. CDR1 is MNHEY and CDR2 is SMNVEV in the germline V gene (reference sequence). The CDR3 is 15 residues long.

The rearrangement links TRBV27 to TRBJ1-1; D unresolved. The sequence was obtained from a man aged 18 to 35 in good health. The specimen was naive CD8+ T cells sorted from blood. The CDR3 protein is CASSTRWEENTEAFF. The CDR3 coding sequence is TGTGCCAGCAGTACTCGTTGGGAGGAGAACACTGAAGCTTTCTTT.